The sequence of this T cell receptor beta chain was determined in a study of blood T cell repertoires in COVID-19. The method was immunoSEQ multiplex PCR; TCRdb's version includes in-frame clones alone and lacks a portion of them. The data contain more than 150,000 clones, 60% to 80% of them seen just once; the ten biggest clones take up less than 30%. Germline loops: CDR1 DFQATT, CDR2 SNEGSKA (reference sequence). V shed 6 bases, J shed 6 bases, and the junction held 2 bases outside the gene matches. The CDR3 is made up of 10 amino acids. The receptor was isolated from a woman in her 70s with acute or convalescent COVID-19. The rearrangement joins TRBV20-1 to TRBJ2-7; 7 bases map to TRBD2. Sequencing was done on a sample of peripheral blood. The CDR3 loop reads CSAPGGEQYF. The CDR3 DNA is TGCAGTGCCCCGGGGGGCGAGCAGTACTTC.